The rows below give T cell receptor beta chains drawn from one sample of a study of read filtering for tumor transcriptome and immune sequencing. TCRdb passed the reads through MiXCR, listing each CDR3 protein once. The sample records about 57,000 distinct CDR3 sequences, roughly 20% being singletons. Source material: a population of CD138-negative cells sorted from bone marrow. The receptors were sampled from a donor at least 40 years old with multiple myeloma. Both conserved end residues are part of each CDR3. D genes are given only for firm matches. Only part of the rows carry a size: once, few, many, or a class if the clone is expanded.

cdr3_aa cdr3_nt clone_size j_call cdr3_length d_call v_call
CASSSARQGSSYEQYF TGTGCCAGCAGCTCTGCCCGACAGGGAAGCTCCTACGAGCAGTACTTC NA TRBJ2-7 16 TRBD1 TRBV7-9
CATSDSRQGGETQYF TGTGCCACCAGTGATTCAAGACAGGGCGGAGAGACCCAGTACTTC few TRBJ2-5 15 TRBD1 TRBV24-1
CASSVGTAGSILETQYF TGTGCCAGCAGCGTTGGAACTGCCGGGAGTATTCTAGAGACCCAGTACTTC many TRBJ2-5 17 NA TRBV9
CASSLGSQAKAFF TGTGCCAGCAGCTTAGGGTCCCAGGCAAAAGCTTTCTTT many TRBJ1-1 13 NA TRBV11-2
CSASPPDRNFQAFF TGCAGTGCTTCCCCCCCAGACAGGAACTTTCAAGCTTTCTTT NA TRBJ1-1 14 NA TRBV20-1
CASSLTGVGETQYF TGTGCCAGCAGTTTAACAGGGGTAGGGGAGACCCAGTACTTC many TRBJ2-5 14 TRBD1 TRBV27
CASSPGQGASYEQYF TGTGCCAGCAGCCCTGGGCAGGGGGCGTCCTACGAGCAGTACTTC many TRBJ2-7 15 TRBD1 TRBV6-5
CSAPRSLADSTDTQYF TGCAGTGCTCCCAGATCTCTAGCGGATAGCACAGATACGCAGTATTTT many TRBJ2-3 16 TRBD2 TRBV20-1
CSAQGLGNEQYF TGCAGCGCACAGGGTTTGGGGAACGAGCAGTACTTC many TRBJ2-7 12 NA TRBV29-1
CASSKRPHSTDTQYF TGTGCCAGTAGTAAACGGCCCCATAGCACAGATACGCAGTATTTT few TRBJ2-3 15 NA TRBV19
CASTEWREGLGDTQYF TGTGCCAGCACTGAATGGCGGGAGGGCCTGGGGGATACGCAGTATTTT many TRBJ2-3 16 TRBD2 TRBV25-1
CSASDINSNQPQHF TGCAGTGCTTCCGACATTAATAGCAATCAGCCCCAGCATTTT many TRBJ1-5 14 NA TRBV20-1
CAISPRDREGNEQFF TGTGCCATCAGTCCCCGGGACAGGGAGGGCAATGAGCAGTTCTTC few TRBJ2-1 15 TRBD1 TRBV10-3
CSARDGGERNQPQHF TGCAGTGCTAGAGATGGGGGGGAGCGAAATCAGCCCCAGCATTTT NA TRBJ1-5 15 NA TRBV20-1
CASSPPPDGETQYF TGTGCCAGCTCACCACCGCCGGATGGGGAGACCCAGTACTTC many TRBJ2-5 14 NA TRBV18
CASSESSGTPPNYGYTF TGTGCCAGCAGCGAGAGTTCTGGGACACCGCCTAACTATGGCTACACCTTC many TRBJ1-2 17 NA TRBV27
CRARAGRTANEKLFF TGCAGAGCTAGAGCAGGAAGGACAGCTAATGAAAAACTGTTTTTT NA TRBJ1-4 15 NA TRBV20-1
CASSSPTGSSYNEQFF TGTGCCAGCAGCTCCCCGACGGGGAGCTCCTACAATGAGCAGTTCTTC many TRBJ2-1 16 NA TRBV3-1
CATRLPLTGNTEAFF TGTGCCACCCGCCTGCCCCTAACGGGGAACACTGAAGCTTTCTTT NA TRBJ1-1 15 NA TRBV28
CASSLLGDHQPQHF TGTGCCAGTAGTTTGTTGGGGGACCATCAGCCCCAGCATTTT once TRBJ1-5 14 NA TRBV19
CSARDRVKGTAGELFF TGCAGTGCTAGAGATCGGGTAAAAGGGACGGCCGGGGAGCTGTTTTTT NA TRBJ2-2 16 NA TRBV20-1
CASSSDSPTGELFF TGTGCCAGCAGCTCGGACAGCCCCACCGGGGAGCTGTTTTTT many TRBJ2-2 14 NA TRBV7-3
CASSGKSGGENTIYF TGTGCCAGCAGTGGAAAATCAGGGGGTGAAAACACCATATATTTT few TRBJ1-3 15 TRBD1 TRBV28
CASSTQQIREAFF TGTGCCAGCAGCACCCAACAGATACGTGAAGCTTTCTTT many TRBJ1-1 13 NA TRBV11-2
CASSRSRYEQYF TGTGCCAGCAGCAGGAGCCGCTACGAGCAGTACTTC few TRBJ2-7 12 NA TRBV27
CASSTRQNGGAEAFF TGTGCCAGCAGCACAAGACAGAACGGAGGGGCTGAAGCTTTCTTT many TRBJ1-1 15 NA TRBV7-9
CASSIWGSGRRNEQFF TGTGCCAGTAGTATTTGGGGTAGCGGGAGGCGGAATGAGCAGTTCTTC many TRBJ2-1 16 TRBD2 TRBV19
CASSQAAPNTEAFF TGCGCCAGCAGCCAAGCGGCCCCGAACACTGAAGCTTTCTTT few TRBJ1-1 14 NA TRBV4-1
CSATWTGGMNTEAFF TGCAGTGCTACTTGGACAGGGGGGATGAACACTGAAGCTTTCTTT NA TRBJ1-1 15 TRBD1 TRBV20-1
CASSTGDRSADTQYF TGTGCCAGCAGTACAGGGGACAGAAGCGCAGATACGCAGTATTTT many TRBJ2-3 15 TRBD1 TRBV6-4
CASSSQESRIAQYF TGTGCCAGCAGCTCCCAGGAATCGAGGATCGCCCAGTACTTC NA TRBJ2-5 14 NA TRBV7-8
CASSLAWIQSSGANVLTF TGCGCCAGCAGCTTGGCTTGGATACAGTCGTCTGGGGCCAACGTCCTGACTTTC many TRBJ2-6 18 NA TRBV5-1
CSARLAGFTDTQYF TGCAGTGCTAGACTAGCGGGGTTCACAGATACGCAGTATTTT many TRBJ2-3 14 TRBD2 TRBV20-1
CSARDTRGNLEQFF TGCAGTGCTAGAGATACCAGGGGGAATCTTGAGCAGTTCTTC many TRBJ2-1 14 TRBD1 TRBV20-1
CASSERSRPRKF TGTGCCAGCAGTGAACGAAGTAGACCGAGGAAATTT many TRBJ1-1 12 NA TRBV2
CASSRTGYEETQYF TGTGCCAGCAGCCGGACAGGGTATGAAGAGACCCAGTACTTC many TRBJ2-5 14 TRBD1 TRBV3-1
CASSVSTEKLFF TGTGCCAGCAGTGTCTCGACGGAAAAACTGTTTTTT NA TRBJ1-4 12 NA TRBV25-1
CASSSTPAGWEQYF TGTGCCAGCAGTTCGACCCCAGCAGGTTGGGAGCAGTACTTC NA TRBJ2-7 14 NA TRBV6-5
CASSLERGGDQPQHF TGTGCCAGCAGTTTAGAGCGGGGTGGTGATCAGCCCCAGCATTTT many TRBJ1-5 15 NA TRBV28
CASSIRRGLARNEQFF TGTGCCAGTAGTATTAGAAGGGGACTAGCGCGCAATGAGCAGTTCTTC many TRBJ2-1 16 TRBD2 TRBV19
CATGDPTDSPDQFF TGTGCCACCGGTGACCCGACGGACAGCCCCGATCAGTTCTTC once TRBJ2-1 14 NA TRBV24-1
CVSSLERGWRNEAFF TGCGTCAGCAGCTTGGAGCGGGGGTGGCGTAATGAAGCTTTCTTT NA TRBJ1-1 15 NA TRBV5-1
CSAGDRDEQFF TGCAGTGCTGGGGACAGGGATGAGCAGTTCTTC many TRBJ2-1 11 TRBD1 TRBV20-1
CASSESNTGELFF TGTGCCAGCAGCGAATCTAACACCGGGGAGCTGTTTTTT many TRBJ2-2 13 NA TRBV7-3
CSVADRMNNEQFF TGCAGCGTTGCGGACAGAATGAACAATGAGCAGTTCTTC many TRBJ2-1 13 NA TRBV29-1
CASSLPGGSYNEQFF TGTGCCAGCAGCTTACCTGGGGGCTCCTACAATGAGCAGTTCTTC many TRBJ2-1 15 NA TRBV7-2